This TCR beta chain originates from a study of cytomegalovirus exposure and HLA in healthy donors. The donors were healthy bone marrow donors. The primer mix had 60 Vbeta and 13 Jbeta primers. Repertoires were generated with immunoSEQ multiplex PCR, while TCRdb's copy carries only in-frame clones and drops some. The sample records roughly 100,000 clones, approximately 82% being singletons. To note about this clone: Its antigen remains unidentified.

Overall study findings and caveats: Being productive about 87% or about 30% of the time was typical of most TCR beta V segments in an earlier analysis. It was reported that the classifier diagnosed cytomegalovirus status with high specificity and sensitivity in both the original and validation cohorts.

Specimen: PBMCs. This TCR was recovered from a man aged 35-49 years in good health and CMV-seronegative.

The CDR3 loop reads CASSLGDRGRAFF. The CDR3 region has the DNA TGCGCCAGCAGCCTTGGGGACAGGGGGAGAGCTTTCTTT. The rearrangement uses TRBV4-3 and TRBJ1-1; TRBD1 matches 11 bases. Germline CDR1 and CDR2: LGHNA and YSLEER. The CDR3 spans 13 residues. Trimming cost V 4 bases and J 10 bases; bases outside gene matches: 5.